A single sample gave rise to the 32 T cell receptor beta chains below, sequenced in a study of blood T cell repertoires in COVID-19. Method: immunoSEQ multiplex PCR; TCRdb's copy keeps in-frame clones and lacks some. This table holds approximately 200,000 clones, approximately 87% found once. Sequences were obtained from peripheral blood. The receptors shown here come from a man aged 55 to 70 who had recovered from COVID-19.

The chain recombines TRBV11-3 with TRBJ1-1, with 7 positions matching TRBD1. This CDR3 is 14 amino acids long. After removal of 5 bases from V and 1 base from J, the junction contained 4 bases not matched to a gene. CDR1 and CDR2 from the germline V gene are SGHNT and YENEEA. The CDR3 sequence is CASSQGGGNTEAFF. CDR3 in DNA: TGTGCCAGCAGCCAGGGGGGCGGGAACACTGAAGCTTTCTTT.

This clone showed up just once. V gene TRBV18 combines with J gene TRBJ1-5; tentative D call: TRBD1 (6 bases). This CDR3 is built from 16 residues. V was shortened by 3 bases and J by 0 bases, with 12 bases between the two germline ends. CDR1 is KGHSH, CDR2 LQKENI, per germline. The CDR3 DNA follows: TGTGCCAGCTCACCTCGGGGGGCAATTAGCAATCAGCCCCAGCATTTT. It yields the protein CASSPRGAISNQPQHF.

The genes are TRBV6-5 and TRBJ2-7; 7 bases match TRBD1. The germline V gene has CDR1 MNHEY and CDR2 SVGAGI. The V segment lost 0 bases and the J segment 3 bases; nucleotides outside the gene matches: 5. This CDR3 contains 15 residues. CDR3 sequence (DNA): TGTGCCAGCAGTTACTCCCGAGCAGGGGGCTACGAGCAGTACTTC. Its protein is CASSYSRAGGYEQYF.

This chain connects TRBV7-9 to TRBJ2-7, with 10 nucleotides matching TRBD2. This CDR3 has 16 amino acids. V lost 8 bases and J lost 2; bases outside the gene matches: 12. Germline loops: CDR1 SEHNR, CDR2 FQNEAQ (reference sequence). CDR3 region: CASRRLLAGAPYEQYF. The CDR3, as DNA: TGTGCCAGCCGCCGCCTCCTAGCGGGGGCTCCCTACGAGCAGTACTTC.

The count of this clone is one. The V and J genes are TRBV27 and TRBJ1-2, with TRBD1 as a possible D gene (6 bases). Trimming left V 7 bases short and J 4 bases short, with 13 bases between. The V gene's germline CDR1 is MNHEY and CDR2 SMNVEV (reference sequence). The CDR3 has 13 residues. The CDR3 loop is CASMAGDTYGYTF. As DNA, the CDR3 is TGTGCCAGCATGGCAGGGGATACCTATGGCTACACCTTC.

A word on this clone: The sample contains more than one DNA sequence encoding this CDR3. The rearrangement uses TRBV24-1 and TRBJ1-5; D perhaps matches TRBD1 (5 bases). V was pared by 6 bases and J by 7 bases, with 12 bases between. The CDR3 has 13 residues. Looked up from germline, CDR1 is KGHDR and CDR2 is SFDVKD. CDR3 amino acids: CATSWGGNQPQHF. The CDR3 DNA sequence: TGTGCCACCAGTTGGGGGGGAAACCAGCCCCAGCATTTT.

The V and J genes are TRBV5-4 and TRBJ1-2, with 7 bases lining up with TRBD1. The CDR3 totals 15 residues. Losses at the gene ends were 4 bases for V and 3 bases for J; bases not matched to a gene: 9. Germline values: CDR1 SGHNT, CDR2 YYREEE (reference sequence). CDR3 DNA sequence: TGTGCCAGCAGCGCTTTGTACAGGGGAGACTATGGCTACACCTTC. This codes for CASSALYRGDYGYTF.

CDR3 in amino acids: CASSQAPGELFF. The CDR3 bases are TGCGCCAGCAGCCAAGCCCCGGGGGAGCTGTTTTTT. The gene calls are TRBV4-1 and TRBJ2-2, with no clear D. CDR3 length: 12 residues. Looked up from germline, CDR1 is MGHRA and CDR2 is YSYEKL. Trimming stripped 1 base from V and 8 bases from J, with 5 bases between.

The chain uses TRBV2 and TRBJ1-6; 8 bases agree with TRBD1. This CDR3 spans 16 amino acids. Germline CDR1 and CDR2: SNHLY and FYNNEI. The trim removed 5 bases at V and 4 bases at J, leaving 7 bases unmatched. The CDR3 DNA reads TGTGCCAGCAGTTCAGGGGGCGTTGGGTATAATTCACCCCTCCACTTT. Amino acid sequence: CASSSGGVGYNSPLHF.

CDR3: CAWANTEAFF. The DNA for the CDR3 is TGTGCCTGGGCAAACACTGAAGCTTTCTTT. The chain links TRBV30 to TRBJ1-1; D gene uncertain. The ends were cut back, 5 bases at V and 2 bases at J, with 3 bases in the middle. Germline V CDR1 and CDR2: GTSNPN, SVGIG (reference sequence). The CDR3 runs 10 residues. The full variable domain, in which reference TRBV30 and TRBJ1-1 provide the parts outside the CDR3, is SQTIHQWPATLVQPVGSPLSLECTVEGTSNPNLYWYRQAAGRGLQLLFYSVGIGQISSEVPQNLSASRPQDRQFILSSKKLLLSDSGFYLCAWANTEAFFGQGTRLTVV.

In this sample, this clone turned up once. The chain uses TRBV7-9 and TRBJ1-2; D call uncertain. CDR3 length: 12 residues. CDR1 is SEHNR and CDR2 is FQNEAQ in the germline V gene (reference sequence). Trimming pared 4 bases from V and 4 bases from J, leaving 7 bases between. CDR3 region: CASSSSSYGYTF. The CDR3 nucleotides are TGTGCCAGCAGCTCGTCCTCCTATGGCTACACCTTC.

The chain recombines TRBV25-1 with TRBJ1-2; 9 nucleotides line up with TRBD1. V gave up 3 bases and J gave up 7 bases; unmatched junction bases: 9. The CDR3 extends over 15 amino acids. The V gene's germline CDR1 is MGHDK and CDR2 SYGVNS. CDR3 sequence reads: CASSETGTGSLGYTF. The CDR3 DNA is TGTGCCAGCAGTGAGACCGGGACAGGGAGCCTTGGCTACACCTTC.

The chain combines TRBV7-2 with TRBJ2-5; no definite D call. The CDR3 has 14 residues. Trimming took off 2 bases at V and 2 bases at J, with 9 bases between the two ends. CDR1 and CDR2 (germline): SGHTA, FQGNSA. As DNA, the CDR3 is TGTGCCAGCAGCTTATCGAGGAATCAAGAGACCCAGTACTTC. It codes for CASSLSRNQETQYF.

The chain links TRBV3-1 (or the pseudogene TRBV3-2) to TRBJ2-1; no firm D call. Germline lookup yields CDR1 LGHDT and CDR2 YNNKEL (reference sequence). This CDR3 has 12 amino acids. Trimming shortened V by 0 bases and J by 7 bases, and 4 bases separated the two germline ends. DNA for the CDR3: TGTGCCAGCAGCCAAGATAAAAATGAGCAGTTCTTC. Translating it yields CASSQDKNEQFF.

The genes are TRBV10-2 and TRBJ1-1; possibly TRBD1 for D (6 bases). Germline-derived CDR1 and CDR2 are WSHSY and SAAADI. The CDR3 runs 14 residues. Trimming stripped 0 bases from V and 6 bases from J, with 11 bases between. CDR3 coding DNA: TGCGCCAGCAGTGAGTCGGGCAGGGGTCCTGAAGCTTTCTTT. It codes for CASSESGRGPEAFF.

The chain uses TRBV30 and TRBJ1-1, with unresolved D. The CDR3 loop spans 13 amino acids. V gave up 0 bases and J gave up 1 base, with 6 bases separating them. CDR1 is GTSNPN and CDR2 is SVGIG in the germline V gene (reference sequence). CDR3 nucleotide sequence: TGTGCCTGGAGTGTCACAGCGAACACTGAAGCTTTCTTT. Translated: CAWSVTANTEAFF.

This clone was seen just once. This chain joins TRBV7-2 and TRBJ1-1; D is perhaps TRBD1 (5 bases). Germline V CDR1 and CDR2: SGHTA, FQGNSA. The length of the CDR3 is 15 residues. Trimming took off 0 bases at V and 0 bases at J, with 8 bases between the two ends. The CDR3 protein is CASSLAVGVNTEAFF. CDR3 in DNA: TGTGCCAGCAGCTTAGCGGTAGGGGTGAACACTGAAGCTTTCTTT.

The rearrangement links TRBV27 to TRBJ1-3; 7 bases agree with TRBD1. The germline V gene has CDR1 MNHEY and CDR2 SMNVEV (reference sequence). The ends lost 2 bases at V and 3 bases at J; junction bases unmatched: 4. The CDR3 runs 15 residues. Here the CDR3 DNA reads TGTGCCAGCAGTTTAGGCAGGGGGTATGGAAACACCATATATTTT. This gives the protein CASSLGRGYGNTIYF.

V and J are TRBV7-2 and TRBJ2-1; tentative D call: TRBD1 (6 bases). Trimming took 6 bases from V and 7 from J, leaving 16 bases between them. This CDR3 spans 14 amino acids. CDR1 and CDR2 from the germline V gene are SGHTA and FQGNSA. The CDR3 DNA reads as TGTGCCAGCAGTAATTCCGGGACACGGAATGAGCAGTTCTTC. Protein sequence: CASSNSGTRNEQFF.

The rearrangement uses TRBV28 and TRBJ2-7; tentatively, D is TRBD1 (6 bases). Germline V gene data show CDR1 as MDHEN and CDR2 as SYDVKM. The CDR3 consists of 11 residues. V was trimmed by 4 bases and J by 6 bases, leaving 7 bases between them. The CDR3 DNA reads TGTGCCAGCAGTTACAGGGTCGAGCAGTACTTC. Its protein is CASSYRVEQYF.

The rearrangement links TRBV10-3 to TRBJ2-7; TRBD2 matches at 10 bases. The germline V gene encodes CDR1 ENHRY and CDR2 SYGVKD. J lost 2 bases, V lost 4 bases, and 5 bases had no gene match. The CDR3 loop spans 15 amino acids. Written as DNA, the CDR3 is TGTGCCATCAGTGGGGTACTAGCGGGGACCTACGAGCAGTACTTC. Its protein is CAISGVLAGTYEQYF.

The chain combines TRBV15 with TRBJ2-1; D is possibly TRBD1 (5 bases). This CDR3 is built from 14 residues. CDR1 and CDR2 (germline): LNHNV, YYDKDF (reference sequence). V shed 1 base and J shed 7 bases, with 11 bases lying between them. In nucleotides, the CDR3 is TGTGCCACCAGCAGAGTTGCAGGGATGAATGAGCAGTTCTTC. Translating gives CATSRVAGMNEQFF.

V gene TRBV3-1 (or the pseudogene TRBV3-2) combines with J gene TRBJ2-1; 7 bases are shared with TRBD2. The CDR3 spans 16 residues. Germline lookup yields CDR1 LGHDT and CDR2 YNNKEL (reference sequence). V shed 0 bases, J shed 2 bases, and the junction held 4 bases outside the gene matches. CDR3 sequence (DNA): TGTGCCAGCAGCCAAGACATCAGCGGGGCCTACAATGAGCAGTTCTTC. Its protein is CASSQDISGAYNEQFF.

The genes are TRBV28 and TRBJ2-6, with D possibly being TRBD1 (6 bases). V was clipped by 10 bases and J by 3 bases, with 22 bases between them. The CDR3 is 17 amino acids. Germline V gene lookup returns CDR1 MDHEN and CDR2 SYDVKM. The CDR3 loop is CAISTGQSAFGANVLTF. The CDR3 nucleotides read TGTGCCATTTCAACCGGACAGTCCGCCTTTGGGGCCAACGTCCTGACTTTC.

This sequence joins TRBV10-3 and TRBJ1-2, with D possibly being TRBD1 (5 bases). V was trimmed by 0 bases and J by 9 bases, leaving 14 bases between them. Germline CDR1 reads ENHRY; CDR2 reads SYGVKD. This CDR3 has 14 amino acids. CDR3 residues: CAISESNRPESYTF. The CDR3 DNA is TGTGCCATCAGTGAGTCAAACAGGCCCGAAAGCTACACCTTC.

The rearrangement joins TRBV18 to TRBJ1-3; D is possibly TRBD1 (6 bases). CDR3 size: 14 residues. Trimming removed 1 base at V and 4 bases at J, with 8 bases between. Germline V gives CDR1 KGHSH, CDR2 LQKENI. The CDR3 loop reads CASSPRQAGNTIYF. The CDR3 bases are TGTGCCAGCTCACCACGACAGGCAGGAAACACCATATATTTT.

The chain combines TRBV7-2 with TRBJ1-2, with 8 bases identical to TRBD1. This CDR3 comprises 16 residues. Germline-derived CDR1 and CDR2 are SGHTA and FQGNSA. J gave up 5 bases and V 5 bases, and 13 bases lay outside the gene matches. CDR3 nucleotide sequence: TGTGCCAGCAGCCCCCGGACAGGGCTCAGTCTATATGGCTACACCTTC. This codes for CASSPRTGLSLYGYTF.

This clone appeared once. This chain joins TRBV24-1 and TRBJ2-4, with TRBD1 matching over 8 bases. The CDR3 spans 14 residues. The V and J ends lost 3 bases and 6 bases, in that order; junction bases with no gene match: 3. CDR1 and CDR2 (germline): KGHDR, SFDVKD. CDR3 amino acids: CATSDPTGGNIQYF. In nucleotides, the CDR3 is TGTGCCACCAGTGATCCCACAGGGGGAAACATTCAGTACTTC.

The chain couples TRBV28 to TRBJ1-5, with TRBD1 identical over 9 bases. Germline V gene sequence: CDR1 MDHEN, CDR2 SYDVKM. Losses at the gene ends were 4 bases for V and 0 bases for J; bases not matched to a gene: 7. CDR3 length equals 17 residues. The CDR3 reads CASSYPGTGSSNQPQHF. The DNA for the CDR3 is TGTGCCAGCAGTTACCCCGGGACAGGGAGTAGCAATCAGCCCCAGCATTTT.

The rearrangement links TRBV10-2 to TRBJ2-3; D unclear. This CDR3 region has 13 residues. CDR1 and CDR2 (germline): WSHSY, SAAADI. Trimming removed 3 bases at V and 1 base at J, with 5 bases between. CDR3 nucleotides: TGCGCCAGCAGTGAAGCACGCACAGATACGCAGTATTTT. Protein product: CASSEARTDTQYF.

The chain joins TRBV6-4 to TRBJ2-1; 11 nucleotides match TRBD2. CDR3 length: 15 amino acids. V lost 3 bases and J lost 8; bases outside the gene matches: 6. Germline CDR1 and CDR2: MRHNA and SNTAGT. The CDR3 region is CASSDGLAGGDEQFF. CDR3 sequence (DNA): TGTGCCAGCAGTGATGGCCTAGCGGGGGGCGATGAGCAGTTCTTC.

The rearrangement joins TRBV7-3 to TRBJ1-3; D remains unclear. Looked up from germline, CDR1 is SGHTA and CDR2 is FQGTGA. The ends were cut back, 2 bases at V and 0 bases at J, with 11 bases in the middle. The CDR3 runs to 16 residues. The CDR3 DNA follows: TGTGCCAGCAGCTTATTGGCAGGAGGCTCTGGAAACACCATATATTTT. Protein product: CASSLLAGGSGNTIYF. Looking up the rest from reference TRBV7-3 and TRBJ1-3 gives the full variable domain: GAGVSQTPSNKVTEKGKYVELRCDPISGHTALYWYRQSLGQGPEFLIYFQGTGAADDSGLPNDRFFAVRPEGSVSTLKIQRTERGDSAVYLCASSLLAGGSGNTIYFGEGSWLTVV.